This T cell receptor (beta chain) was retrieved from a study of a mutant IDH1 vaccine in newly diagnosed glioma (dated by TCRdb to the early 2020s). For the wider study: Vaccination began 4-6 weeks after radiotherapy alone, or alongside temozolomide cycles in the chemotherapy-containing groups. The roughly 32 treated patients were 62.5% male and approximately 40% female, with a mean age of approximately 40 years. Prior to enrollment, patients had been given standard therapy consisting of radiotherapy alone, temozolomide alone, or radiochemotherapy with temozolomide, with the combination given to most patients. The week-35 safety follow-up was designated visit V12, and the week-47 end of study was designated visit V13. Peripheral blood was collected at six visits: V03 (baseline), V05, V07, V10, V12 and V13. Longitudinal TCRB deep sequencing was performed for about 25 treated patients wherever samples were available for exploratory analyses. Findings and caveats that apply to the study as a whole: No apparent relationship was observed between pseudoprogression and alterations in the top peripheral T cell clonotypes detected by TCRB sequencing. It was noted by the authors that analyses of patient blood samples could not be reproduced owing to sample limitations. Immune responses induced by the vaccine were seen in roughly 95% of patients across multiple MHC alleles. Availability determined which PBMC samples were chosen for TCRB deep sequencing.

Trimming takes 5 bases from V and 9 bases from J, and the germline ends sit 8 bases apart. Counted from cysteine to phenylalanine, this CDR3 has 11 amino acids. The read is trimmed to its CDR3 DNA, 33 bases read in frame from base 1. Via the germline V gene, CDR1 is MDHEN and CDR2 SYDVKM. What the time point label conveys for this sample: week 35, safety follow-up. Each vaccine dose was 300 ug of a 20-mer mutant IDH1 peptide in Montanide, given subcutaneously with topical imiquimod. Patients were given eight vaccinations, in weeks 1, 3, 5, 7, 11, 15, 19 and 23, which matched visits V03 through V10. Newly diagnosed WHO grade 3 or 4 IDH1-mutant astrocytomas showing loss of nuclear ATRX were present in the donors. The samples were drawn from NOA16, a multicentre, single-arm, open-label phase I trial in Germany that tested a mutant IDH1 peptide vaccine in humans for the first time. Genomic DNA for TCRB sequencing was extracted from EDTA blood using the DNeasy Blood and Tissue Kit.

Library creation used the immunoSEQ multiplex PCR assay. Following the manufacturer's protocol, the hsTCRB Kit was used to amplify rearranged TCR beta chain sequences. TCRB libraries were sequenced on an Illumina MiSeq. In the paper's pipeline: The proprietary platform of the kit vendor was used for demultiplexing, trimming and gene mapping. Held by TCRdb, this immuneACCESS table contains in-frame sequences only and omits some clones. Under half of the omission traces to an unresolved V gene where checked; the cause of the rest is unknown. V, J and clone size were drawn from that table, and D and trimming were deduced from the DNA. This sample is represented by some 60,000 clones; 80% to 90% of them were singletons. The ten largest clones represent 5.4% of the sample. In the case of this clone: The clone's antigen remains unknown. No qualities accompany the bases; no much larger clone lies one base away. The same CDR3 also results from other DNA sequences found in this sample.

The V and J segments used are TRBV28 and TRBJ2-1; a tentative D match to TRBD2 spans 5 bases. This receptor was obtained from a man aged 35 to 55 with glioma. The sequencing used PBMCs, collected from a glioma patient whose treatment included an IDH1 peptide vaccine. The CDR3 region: CASSPEGEQFF. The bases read TGTGCCAGCAGTCCCGAGGGTGAGCAGTTCTTC.